This T cell receptor (beta chain) was captured by sequencing in a study of T cell changes during pregnancy in multiple sclerosis (dated by TCRdb to between 2018 and 2020). For the wider study: Changes in the T cell repertoire over the course of pregnancy were examined in this study in women with multiple sclerosis.

Points on this clone: Its antigen is still unknown. Base quality data are lacking; no much larger clone is found one base away.

Measured from the cysteine to the phenylalanine, the CDR3 is 13 residues long. Of all the DNA, just the CDR3 is kept, 39 bases in frame from base 1. The germline V and J ends show losses of 7 bases and 5 bases respectively, and no gene match explains 5 bases of the junction. The CDR1 and CDR2 encoded by the germline V gene are SQVTM and ANQGSEA. Receptors were amplified or captured by the immunoSEQ multiplex PCR assay. The clones in this table, taken by TCRdb from immuneACCESS, are in-frame only. Not every clone is retained; where verified, under half of the shortfall comes from an unresolved V gene, and the cause of the rest is unknown. The sample yields 50,000 to 60,000 clones; roughly nine tenths were counted once. 0.6% to 0.9% of the sample goes to the ten largest clones.

Source: CD4+ T cells from peripheral blood mononuclear cells, taken in the first trimester of pregnancy. The sequence links TRBV29-1 to TRBJ2-3; 11 nucleotides in the junction match TRBD1. The sequence was collected from a female donor with multiple sclerosis, enrolled in a pregnancy study. DNA sequence: TGCAGCGCTGGACAGGGGGCGCGAGATACGCAGTATTTT. This translates into CSAGQGARDTQYF.